A single sample is the source of the 23 T cell receptor beta chains below, sequenced in a study of blood T cells in healthy people across ages (dated by TCRdb to between 2014 and 2017). Library preparation used 5' RACE. The run used an Illumina HiSeq 2500. A second PCR of roughly 7 to 12 cycles was performed with a sample-barcoded 5' primer and a J-beta primer mix. TCRdb trimmed the raw reads at Q25, called clones with MiXCR and kept productive beta chains. All rows with the same CDR3 protein become a single entry with the most common DNA and genes. The sample contains around 790,000 distinct CDR3 sequences, under 55% of them found a single time. Roughly 18% of the sample is held by the ten biggest clonotypes. The source material was blood. All receptors derive from a man between 60 and 75 years old in good health.

This chain's CDR3 is CASSLGFQGGQPQHF. CDR3 nucleotides: TGTGCCAGCAGCTTAGGGTTTCAGGGTGGGCAGCCCCAGCATTTT. This chain connects TRBV7-9 to TRBJ1-5; possibly TRBD1 for D (5 bases). Germline V gene data show CDR1 as SEHNR and CDR2 as FQNEAQ (reference sequence). This CDR3 is 15 amino acids long. Trimming removed 1 base at V and 7 bases at J, with 14 bases between.

The CDR3 protein is CASSPSLAYQETQYF. DNA of the CDR3: TGTGCCAGCTCCCCCTCCCTAGCCTATCAGGAGACCCAGTACTTC. This sequence joins TRBV6-5 and TRBJ2-5, with D perhaps matching TRBD2 (5 bases). V shed 8 bases and J shed 5 bases, with 21 bases lying between them. Germline CDR1 reads MNHEY; CDR2 reads SVGAGI. The CDR3 runs 15 residues.

The chain carries TRBV11-3 and TRBJ1-2; D possibly corresponds to TRBD1 (6 bases). This CDR3 contains 15 residues. CDR1 and CDR2 (germline): SGHNT, YENEEA. The V gene lost 2 bases and the J gene lost 4 bases, with 14 bases spanning the gap. The CDR3 nucleotides read TGTGCCAGCAGCTTACTACAGGGCAGTGGCTATGGCTACACCTTC. This gives the protein CASSLLQGSGYGYTF.

This chain links TRBV13 with TRBJ2-5; D gene ambiguous. CDR3 length: 13 residues. The germline V gene has CDR1 PRHDT and CDR2 FYEKMQ (reference sequence). V shed 9 bases and J shed 5 bases, with 16 bases lying between them. This CDR3 reads CASSLLTRETQYF. Here the CDR3 DNA reads TGTGCCAGTAGCCTCCTAACAAGGGAGACCCAGTACTTC.

The chain couples TRBV10-1 to TRBJ2-3; maybe TRBD1 (6 bases). V shed 1 base and J shed 0 bases, with 11 bases lying between them. Germline CDR1 and CDR2: WNHNN and SYGVQD (reference sequence). The CDR3 is 16 residues long. The CDR3 region is CASSEYREGSTDTQYF. CDR3 bases: TGCGCCAGCAGTGAGTACAGGGAAGGTAGCACAGATACGCAGTATTTT.

This chain uses TRBV20-1 with TRBJ2-1; weak D call: TRBD1 (5 bases). The J call is doubtful: the DNA matches TRBJ2-7 better. CDR1 DFQATT and CDR2 SNEGSKA come from the germline V gene (reference sequence). The CDR3 has 13 amino acids. In DNA, the CDR3 is TGCAGTGCTAGAAAGGGGTCCTACAATGAGCAGTACTTC. This sequence encodes CSARKGSYNEQYF.

In the case of this clonotype: Relative to the germline gene, one junction end is altered; a read error may explain this. The rearrangement joins TRBV10-2 to TRBJ2-6, with a tentative D call TRBD1 (6 bases). Germline CDR1 and CDR2: WSHSY and SAAADI. The CDR3 loop spans 17 amino acids. The CDR3 coding sequence is TGCGCCTGCAGGGACAACCAAAGGCTCTCTGGGGCCAACGTCCTGACTTTC. It is translated as CACRDNQRLSGANVLTF.

Turning to this clonotype: Relative to the germline gene, one junction end is altered; a read error may explain this. The J gene is TRBJ2-7, the V gene TRBV6-2 or TRBV6-3; 8 bases are a match to TRBD1. Germline V CDR1 and CDR2: MNHEY, SVGEGT. The CDR3 covers 18 residues. The CDR3 nucleotides read TGTGCCGGCAGCAGACGTCCCGGGACAGGATTAACCTCCTACGAGCAGTACTTC. It specifies CAGSRRPGTGLTSYEQYF.

This clonotype showed up just a few times. CDR3 nucleotide sequence: TGTGCCAGCAGTTACGGCCAGGGTCCTTCCTACGAGCAGTACTTC. Translation gives CASSYGQGPSYEQYF. V usage is TRBV6-5 and J usage is TRBJ2-7; TRBD1 might be the D (5 bases). This CDR3 contains 15 residues. Trimming took 2 bases from V and 1 from J, leaving 12 bases between them. CDR1 is MNHEY, CDR2 SVGAGI, per germline.

This clonotype showed up just a few times. Written as DNA, the CDR3 is TGCAGTGCTCGCCCCCGGGGGGGATTCACAGATACGCAGTATTTT. Translated: CSARPRGGFTDTQYF. The chain carries TRBV20-1 and TRBJ2-3; 8 bases fit TRBD2. The junction had 9 bases not matched to a gene; V was cut back by 5 bases and J by 2 bases. Germline lookup yields CDR1 DFQATT and CDR2 SNEGSKA (reference sequence). This CDR3 has 15 amino acids.

The J gene is TRBJ2-5, the V gene TRBV7-2; D is tentatively TRBD1 or TRBD2 (5 bases each). Germline lookup yields CDR1 SGHTA and CDR2 FQGNSA. The CDR3 is made up of 14 amino acids. V gave up 5 bases and J gave up 2 bases, with 12 bases separating them. CDR3 sequence (DNA): TGTGCCAGCAGCGCCGGGACCATTCAAGAGACCCAGTACTTC. Translation: CASSAGTIQETQYF.

Comments on this clonotype: The junction shows a germline mismatch at one end, possibly a read error. This chain joins TRBV5-6 and TRBJ2-7; maybe TRBD2 (6 bases). This CDR3 is built from 14 residues. CDR1 is SGHDT, CDR2 YYEEEE, per germline. CDR3 nucleotide sequence: TGTGCCAGCAGCGTAGGAGGGGACTCCTACGGGCAGTACTTC. It specifies CASSVGGDSYGQYF.

A few counts support this clonotype. This chain links TRBV20-1 with TRBJ1-5; no firm D call. The V and J ends lost 1 base and 4 bases respectively, with 8 bases between them. The CDR3 has 13 residues. Germline V gene lookup returns CDR1 DFQATT and CDR2 SNEGSKA (reference sequence). CDR3 amino acids: CSARVDLNQPQHF. CDR3 DNA sequence: TGCAGTGCTAGAGTGGACCTTAATCAGCCCCAGCATTTT.

This sequence joins TRBV29-1 and TRBJ1-4; no clear D gene. CDR1 and CDR2 from the germline V gene are SQVTM and ANQGSEA. This CDR3 comprises 13 residues. Between the trimmed V and J ends, which lost 4 bases and 8 bases, there was a span of 14 bases. Written as DNA, the CDR3 is TGCAGCGTTGCACTCGTGGCGTCCGAAAAACTGTTTTTT. It yields the protein CSVALVASEKLFF.

This clonotype was counted between two and nine times. This chain links TRBV5-6 with TRBJ1-6; D remains unclear. Germline-derived CDR1 and CDR2 are SGHDT and YYEEEE. This CDR3 is built from 14 residues. V was trimmed by 0 bases and J by 6 bases, leaving 7 bases between them. CDR3 sequence: CASSLDFANSPLHF. CDR3 coding DNA: TGTGCCAGCAGCTTGGATTTCGCTAATTCACCCCTCCACTTT.

This clonotype has more than one count but fewer than ten. This chain joins TRBV6-6 and TRBJ2-1, with 11 bases aligning to TRBD2. The DNA end favors TRBJ2-7, so the J call may be wrong. This CDR3 region has 15 residues. Per the germline V gene, CDR1 is MNHNY and CDR2 is SVGAGI (reference sequence). CDR3 nucleotides: TGTGCCAGCAGAGATAGCGGGGGGGTCTACAATGAGCAGTACTTC. It yields the protein CASRDSGGVYNEQYF.

The chain is built from TRBV7-2 and TRBJ2-6; possibly TRBD1 for D (6 bases). Germline lookup yields CDR1 SGHTA and CDR2 FQGNSA. V lost 5 bases and J lost 0, with 17 bases in between. This CDR3 is 18 amino acids long. The CDR3 nucleotides read TGTGCCAGCAGCGCTCCAGGGGCCCCCCGCTCTGGGGCCAACGTCCTGACTTTC. Translation: CASSAPGAPRSGANVLTF.

This clonotype was recorded a few times. V usage is TRBV5-1 and J usage is TRBJ2-1, with TRBD1 as a possible D gene (6 bases). V was clipped by 4 bases and J by 0 bases, with 14 bases between them. The CDR3 runs to 16 residues. The germline gives CDR1 SGHRS, CDR2 YFSETQ. DNA of the CDR3: TGCGCCAGCAGCAGACAGGCGGCGAGCTCCTACAATGAGCAGTTCTTC. Translating gives CASSRQAASSYNEQFF.

The J gene is TRBJ1-2, the V gene TRBV6-5; weak D call: TRBD1 (5 bases). The CDR3 contains 16 residues. The germline V gene has CDR1 MNHEY and CDR2 SVGAGI. The germline V and J ends were trimmed by 4 bases and 8 bases, with 23 bases remaining between them. DNA for the CDR3: TGTGCCAGCAGTTCGATCGCATTTCAGACGGGGCGAGGCTACACCTTC. This sequence encodes CASSSIAFQTGRGYTF.

The chain carries TRBV12-3 or TRBV12-4 and TRBJ2-1, with 9 bases fitting TRBD1. The CDR3 has 16 amino acids. V trimming: 5 bases; J trimming: 7 bases; junction bases outside the gene matches: 12. The CDR3, as DNA: TGTGCCAGCAGTCCCTTAAGGGACAGGGCGGCTAATGAGCAGTTCTTC. It yields the protein CASSPLRDRAANEQFF.

J is TRBJ2-5 and V is TRBV29-1; 10 nucleotides line up with TRBD1. Trimming at V came to 0 bases and at J to 5 bases, leaving 15 bases not matched to a gene. Germline V gene data show CDR1 as SQVTM and CDR2 as ANQGSEA. There are 18 residues in the CDR3. The CDR3 sequence is CSVEDQSRTGGFRETQYF. The CDR3 DNA reads TGCAGCGTTGAAGATCAGAGTCGGACAGGGGGTTTTCGCGAGACCCAGTACTTC.

This sequence joins TRBV6-5 and TRBJ2-4; D unclear. TRBJ2-7 explains the end of the DNA better; the J call may be wrong. The length of the CDR3 is 12 residues. CDR1 MNHEY and CDR2 SVGAGI come from the germline V gene. DNA for the CDR3: TGTGCCAGCAGTGGCCGCGTCGGCGAGCAGTACTTC. It specifies CASSGRVGEQYF.

About this clonotype: At one of its ends the junction is not consistent with the germline gene, which may arise from a read error. This rearrangement joins TRBV27 to TRBJ2-7; weak D call: TRBD1 (6 bases). The CDR3 is 13 amino acids. Looked up from germline, CDR1 is MNHEY and CDR2 is SMNVEV (reference sequence). In DNA, the CDR3 is TGTGCCAGCAGTCGGACAGCAGGGTACGGGCAGTACTTC. It is translated as CASSRTAGYGQYF.